Each of the 5 T cell receptor beta chains below was sequenced from the same sample in a study of graft-versus-host responses after intestinal transplantation. Their antigen targets remain unknown. Generated by immunoSEQ multiplex PCR, the TCRdb table keeps only in-frame clones and is missing some. Of 150,000 or so clones in the sample, 85% to 95% were seen once. Sequenced here: unstimulated CD4+ T cells sorted from spleen or lymph node cells, sampled before intestinal transplant. All receptors derive from a human donor who received an intestinal transplant.

The chain carries TRBV7-2 and TRBJ2-7; D is undetermined. The CDR3 runs 13 residues. V shed 5 bases and J shed 2 bases, with 10 bases lying between them. Germline V gives CDR1 SGHTA, CDR2 FQGNSA. Here the CDR3 reads CASSPRLAYEQYF. For the CDR3, the DNA is TGTGCCAGCAGCCCTAGGCTCGCCTACGAGCAGTACTTC.

This chain uses TRBV28 with TRBJ2-1; 7 nucleotides agree with TRBD2. CDR3 length: 12 amino acids. The V and J ends lost 10 bases and 6 bases, in that order; junction bases with no gene match: 6. Per the germline V gene, CDR1 is MDHEN and CDR2 is SYDVKM. The CDR3 DNA reads TGTGCCATATCGCGGGAGACCAATGAGCAGTTCTTC. The encoded protein is CAISRETNEQFF. The complete variable domain, with remaining parts taken from reference TRBV28 and TRBJ2-1, reads DVKVTQSSRYLVKRTGEKVFLECVQDMDHENMFWYRQDPGLGLRLIYFSYDVKMKEKGDIPEGYSVSREKKERFSLILESASTNQTSMYLCAISRETNEQFFGPGTRLTVL.

For this clone: Other DNA sequences in the sample encode the same CDR3. V is TRBV28 and J is TRBJ2-1, with 7 bases lining up with TRBD2. Germline-derived CDR1 and CDR2 are MDHEN and SYDVKM. The CDR3 has 16 amino acids. V was pared by 3 bases and J by 5 bases, with 10 bases of the junction left unmatched. The CDR3 bases are TGTGCCAGCAGTTTCCGGGGTCTGGGGGGGGACAATGAGCAGTTCTTC. Protein sequence: CASSFRGLGGDNEQFF.

V is TRBV10-2 and J is TRBJ2-4; 8 nucleotides agree with TRBD2. V trimming: 4 bases; J trimming: 8 bases; junction bases outside the gene matches: 4. CDR1 is WSHSY and CDR2 is SAAADI in the germline V gene. This CDR3 is built from 13 residues. The CDR3 protein is CASSGAGAHIQYF. CDR3 sequence (DNA): TGCGCCAGCAGTGGAGCGGGAGCGCACATTCAGTACTTC.

The gene calls are TRBV6-6 and TRBJ1-5; D call uncertain. V was clipped by 5 bases and J by 4 bases, with 6 bases between them. CDR3 length: 12 residues. CDR1 is MNHNY and CDR2 is SVGAGI in the germline V gene (reference sequence). This chain's CDR3 is CASSQTNQPQHF. The CDR3, as DNA: TGTGCCAGCAGTCAGACTAATCAGCCCCAGCATTTT.